The 8 T cell receptor beta chains listed next were all sequenced from one sample in a study of shared clonotypes between healthy human individuals. TCRdb's copy holds only in-frame clones and misses some; the assay was immunoSEQ multiplex PCR. Of about 2,200,000 clones in the sample, 85% to 95% were seen once. The naive CD8 fraction comprised CD45RO-negative cells positively selected for CCR7 and excluded terminally differentiated effector memory CD45RA+ cells. Material for sequencing was naive CD8+ T cells from PBMCs. These receptors originate from a man aged 18 to 30 in good health. Some clones in this sample may be carry-over from other donors' samples.

The chain carries TRBV7-6 and TRBJ2-7; 9 bases map to TRBD1. Germline values: CDR1 SGHVS, CDR2 FNYEAQ. V lost 1 base to trimming and J lost 4 bases; unmatched junction nucleotides: 8. CDR3 length: 16 residues. The CDR3, as DNA: TGTGCCAGCAGCTTAGGGTTGGGGACAGGGAAATACGAGCAGTACTTC. As protein: CASSLGLGTGKYEQYF.

The rearrangement joins TRBV5-6 to TRBJ2-7; either TRBD1 or TRBD2 may fit D (5 bases each). V was clipped by 4 bases and J by 3 bases, with 23 bases between them. The CDR3 spans 17 residues. Germline CDR1 SGHDT, CDR2 YYEEEE. CDR3 amino acids: CASSPVVGAVSRYEQYF. The CDR3 DNA follows: TGTGCCAGCAGCCCTGTCGTCGGGGCTGTATCCCGCTACGAGCAGTACTTC.

The chain links TRBV7-9 to TRBJ2-3; D is possibly TRBD1 (6 bases). The CDR3 covers 16 residues. The V gene lost 2 bases and the J gene lost 2 bases, with 14 bases spanning the gap. The germline gives CDR1 SEHNR, CDR2 FQNEAQ (reference sequence). CDR3 in DNA: TGTGCCAGCAGCTTATGGACCAGGGGACCCACAGATACGCAGTATTTT. It codes for CASSLWTRGPTDTQYF.

The chain has TRBV27 and TRBJ1-1; D remains ambiguous. The CDR3 extends over 13 amino acids. CDR1 MNHEY and CDR2 SMNVEV come from the germline V gene (reference sequence). V gave up 5 bases and J gave up 6 bases, with 13 bases separating them. The DNA of the CDR3 is TGTGCCAGCAGTGAGTATCCGACCTCTGAAGCTTTCTTT. Protein sequence: CASSEYPTSEAFF.

On this clone itself: Other nucleotide sequences from this sample produce the same CDR3. This chain links TRBV7-9 with TRBJ1-1; no clear D gene. The CDR3 sequence is 13 residues long. The ends were cut back, 5 bases at V and 5 bases at J, with 12 bases in the middle. Germline CDR1 is SEHNR and CDR2 is FQNEAQ (reference sequence). CDR3: CASSRGAGTEAFF. CDR3 nucleotides: TGTGCCAGCAGCCGAGGAGCAGGAACTGAAGCTTTCTTT.

With respect to this clone: This specimen includes other DNA sequences encoding the same CDR3. CDR3 sequence (DNA): TGCGCCAGCAGCCTAGCAGGACTTGCTTCCTACAATGAGCAGTTCTTC. Its translation: CASSLAGLASYNEQFF. The rearrangement links TRBV5-1 to TRBJ2-1, with D tentatively TRBD2 (5 bases). This CDR3 has 16 residues. V was cut by 4 bases and J by 1 base, with 15 bases left in between. CDR1 and CDR2 (germline): SGHRS, YFSETQ. Full variable domain (remainder filled in from reference TRBV5-1 and TRBJ2-1): KAGVTQTPRYLIKTRGQQVTLSCSPISGHRSVSWYQQTPGQGLQFLFEYFSETQRNKGNFPGRFSGRQFSNSRSEMNVSTLELGDSALYLCASSLAGLASYNEQFFGPGTRLTVL.

The J gene is TRBJ2-3, the V gene TRBV27; 11 nucleotides match TRBD1. Germline V gene data show CDR1 as MNHEY and CDR2 as SMNVEV (reference sequence). The length of the CDR3 is 17 residues. The ends lost 5 bases at V and 3 bases at J; junction bases unmatched: 10. CDR3 in DNA: TGTGCCAGCAGTCCTTGGACAGGGGGCTCGCTTACAGATACGCAGTATTTT. The encoded protein is CASSPWTGGSLTDTQYF.

The chain couples TRBV7-9 to TRBJ1-1; TRBD1 agrees at 10 bases. V was pared by 7 bases and J by 0 bases, with 11 bases of the junction left unmatched. CDR3 length: 17 residues. Germline V gene lookup returns CDR1 SEHNR and CDR2 FQNEAQ (reference sequence). CDR3 sequence: CASIPGRDRGMNTEAFF. The CDR3 DNA follows: TGTGCCAGCATCCCCGGGCGGGACAGGGGTATGAACACTGAAGCTTTCTTT. Full variable domain (remainder filled in from reference TRBV7-9 and TRBJ1-1): DTGVSQNPRHKITKRGQNVTFRCDPISEHNRLYWYRQTLGQGPEFLTYFQNEAQLEKSRLLSDRFSAERPKGSFSTLEIQRTEQGDSAMYLCASIPGRDRGMNTEAFFGQGTRLTVV.